The rows below give T cell receptor beta chains drawn from one sample of a study of blood T cell repertoires in COVID-19. Clones were sequenced by immunoSEQ multiplex PCR, and TCRdb holds only the in-frame ones, with some missing. Of around 270,000 clones listed, 84% are singletons. Source material: peripheral blood. These receptors originate from a woman aged 40 to 50 who had recovered from COVID-19. The CDR3 runs from the conserved cysteine through the conserved F or W. Each record gives: V gene, clone size, J gene, D gene, CDR3 protein, CDR3 DNA. D genes are given only for firm matches. Size values are once, few and many counts, or a class for expanded clones, and some rows have none.

>TRBV6-5|once|TRBJ2-3|-
CASKEGVRTDTQYF
TGTGCCAGCAAGGAAGGGGTCCGCACAGATACGCAGTATTTT
>TRBV9|-|TRBJ1-5|-
CASSAGNQPQHF
TGTGCCAGCAGCGCCGGCAATCAGCCCCAGCATTTT
>TRBV7-2|-|TRBJ2-3|TRBD1
CASSPGQGYVARPQYF
TGTGCCAGCAGCCCAGGACAGGGATATGTTGCGAGGCCGCAGTATTTT
>TRBV18|-|TRBJ2-3|TRBD1
CASSPSQGASDTQYF
TGTGCCAGCTCACCATCACAGGGGGCTTCAGATACGCAGTATTTT
>TRBV29-1|-|TRBJ2-3|TRBD1
CSVPQQGAGDTQYF
TGCAGCGTTCCCCAGCAGGGGGCCGGAGATACGCAGTATTTT
>TRBV30|-|TRBJ1-3|-
CAWRAPGIAGNTIYF
TGTGCCTGGAGAGCCCCAGGAATCGCTGGAAACACCATATATTTT
>TRBV19|-|TRBJ2-7|TRBD1
CASSIAGQGDYEQYF
TGTGCCAGTAGTATAGCGGGACAGGGAGACTACGAGCAGTACTTC
>TRBV28|-|TRBJ1-1|TRBD1
CASSWDRGTEAFF
TGTGCCAGCAGTTGGGACAGGGGAACTGAAGCTTTCTTT
>TRBV5-1|-|TRBJ1-2|-
CASSLRGSYGYTF
TGCGCCAGCAGCCTGAGGGGGTCGTATGGCTACACCTTC
>TRBV28|once|TRBJ1-3|-
CASSPRFRVGNTIYF
TGTGCCAGCAGCCCTAGGTTCAGGGTAGGAAACACCATATATTTT
>TRBV19|once|TRBJ1-5|-
CASSINGESNQPQHF
TGTGCCAGTAGTATCAATGGGGAGAGCAATCAGCCCCAGCATTTT
>TRBV5-1|once|TRBJ2-1|TRBD1
CASSLGDRDYNEQFF
TGCGCCAGCAGTCTGGGGGACAGGGACTACAATGAGCAGTTCTTC
>TRBV19|-|TRBJ2-7|TRBD1
CASSPNLRTGTYEQYF
TGTGCCAGTAGTCCCAACCTTAGGACAGGGACCTACGAGCAGTACTTC
>TRBV7-9|-|TRBJ2-5|TRBD2
CASRDGRELETQYF
TGTGCCAGCAGGGATGGGCGGGAGCTCGAGACCCAGTACTTC
>TRBV19|-|TRBJ1-3|-
CASSNNRDHGNTIYF
TGTGCCAGTAGTAATAACAGGGATCATGGAAACACCATATATTTT
>TRBV27|few|TRBJ1-5|-
CASSRQNNQPQHF
TGTGCCAGCAGTCGACAGAACAATCAGCCCCAGCATTTT
>TRBV28|-|TRBJ1-2|-
CATTRGSLVNYGYTF
TGTGCCACCACCAGGGGTTCACTCGTTAACTATGGCTACACCTTC
>TRBV19|-|TRBJ2-2|TRBD1
CASSIDGTGRPGELFF
TGTGCCAGTAGTATAGACGGGACAGGGCGTCCCGGGGAGCTGTTTTTT
>TRBV7-9|-|TRBJ1-1|-
CASSPPTEFEAFF
TGTGCCAGCAGCCCCCCCACAGAGTTTGAAGCTTTCTTT
>TRBV15|-|TRBJ1-2|-
CATSRDDEAGYTF
TGTGCCACCAGCAGAGATGACGAGGCTGGCTACACCTTC
>TRBV28|-|TRBJ2-5|TRBD2
CASNSKRGEETQYF
TGTGCCAGCAATTCCAAGCGGGGCGAGGAGACCCAGTACTTC
>TRBV4-1|-|TRBJ1-1|TRBD1
CASSHSTGRTEAFF
TGCGCCAGCAGCCACTCGACAGGGCGGACTGAAGCTTTCTTT
>TRBV28|-|TRBJ1-4|-
CASSWRQGGEKLFF
TGTGCCAGCAGTTGGAGGCAGGGAGGTGAAAAACTGTTTTTT
>TRBV29-1|-|TRBJ2-7|-
CSAGDRTYEQYF
TGCAGCGCGGGGGACAGAACCTACGAGCAGTACTTC
>TRBV30|-|TRBJ1-2|TRBD1
CAWSRRQGLWYGYTF
TGTGCCTGGAGTCGGCGACAGGGGCTATGGTATGGCTACACCTTC
>TRBV2|-|TRBJ1-3|-
CASLGAAGVGTIYF
TGTGCCAGCCTAGGGGCGGCAGGGGTTGGCACCATATATTTT
>TRBV7-2|-|TRBJ2-7|TRBD2
CASSLALLAGTPYEQYF
TGTGCCAGCAGCTTAGCGCTCCTAGCGGGGACTCCATACGAGCAGTACTTC
>TRBV24-1|-|TRBJ2-7|TRBD1
CATSDGTVSYEQYF
TGTGCCACCAGTGATGGGACAGTTTCCTACGAGCAGTACTTC
>TRBV5-1|-|TRBJ2-7|-
CASSLEGQRFYEQYF
TGCGCCAGCAGCTTGGAAGGACAGCGCTTCTACGAGCAGTACTTC
>TRBV6-5|few|TRBJ1-6|-
CASSYLSGGESPLHF
TGTGCCAGCAGTTACTTGTCCGGCGGTGAGTCACCCCTCCACTTT
>TRBV7-9|-|TRBJ2-2|-
CASSYGRGISELFF
TGTGCCAGCAGCTACGGACGGGGGATCTCGGAGCTGTTTTTT
>TRBV5-8|-|TRBJ1-2|-
CASSLTYGYTF
TGTGCCAGCAGCCTAACCTATGGCTACACCTTC
>TRBV19|-|TRBJ2-2|-
CASSTHGRGAAGELFF
TGTGCCAGTAGTACCCACGGACGGGGGGCGGCCGGGGAGCTGTTTTTT
>TRBV7-2|-|TRBJ1-4|-
CASKPYTSTNEKLFF
TGTGCCAGCAAACCGTACACGTCAACTAATGAAAAACTGTTTTTT
>TRBV19|-|TRBJ1-5|TRBD1
CASSIGDSYQPQHF
TGTGCCAGTAGTATAGGGGACAGCTATCAGCCCCAGCATTTT
>TRBV28|-|TRBJ1-1|TRBD1
CASKTPGTANTEAFF
TGTGCCAGCAAAACTCCCGGGACAGCAAACACTGAAGCTTTCTTT
>TRBV30|-|TRBJ1-2|TRBD1
CAWMRDRGHGYTF
TGTGCCTGGATGCGTGACAGGGGGCATGGCTACACCTTC
>TRBV13|-|TRBJ2-1|TRBD2
CASSSPLLGGEENEQFF
TGTGCCAGCAGCTCACCTTTATTGGGGGGGGAGGAAAATGAGCAGTTCTTC
>TRBV4-2|once|TRBJ2-7|-
CASSQSQPYEQYF
TGTGCCAGCAGCCAATCACAGCCCTACGAGCAGTACTTC
>TRBV28|-|TRBJ1-1|-
CASNGGARTEAFF
TGTGCCAGCAATGGGGGGGCGCGAACTGAAGCTTTCTTT
>TRBV6-5|-|TRBJ1-1|-
CASSYSRARRDTEAFF
TGTGCCAGCAGTTACAGCAGGGCCCGAAGGGACACTGAAGCTTTCTTT
>TRBV12-3/TRBV12-4|-|TRBJ2-7|-
CASSPRHYEQYF
TGTGCCAGCAGTCCCCGACATTACGAGCAGTACTTC